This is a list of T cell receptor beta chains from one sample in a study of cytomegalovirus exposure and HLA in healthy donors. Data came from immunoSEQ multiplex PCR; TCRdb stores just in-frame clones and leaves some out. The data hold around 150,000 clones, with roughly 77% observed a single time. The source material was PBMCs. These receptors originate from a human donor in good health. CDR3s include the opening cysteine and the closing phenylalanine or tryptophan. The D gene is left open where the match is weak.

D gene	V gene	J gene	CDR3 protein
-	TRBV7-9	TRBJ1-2	CASSPGGELGYTF
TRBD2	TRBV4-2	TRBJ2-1	CASSRTSGDNEQFF
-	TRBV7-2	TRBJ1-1	CASSLDALQEAFF
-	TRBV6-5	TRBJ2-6	CASSANRLRVLTF
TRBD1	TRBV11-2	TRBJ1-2	CASSLEGGVRNYGYTF
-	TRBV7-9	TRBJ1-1	CASSAVLPNTEAFF
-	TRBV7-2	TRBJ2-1	CASSVGTREYEQFF
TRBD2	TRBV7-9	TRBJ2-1	CASSSRTSGGPQGGNEQFF
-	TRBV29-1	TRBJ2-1	CSVESGGSSYNEQFF
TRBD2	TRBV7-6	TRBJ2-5	CASSSRLATTQETQYF
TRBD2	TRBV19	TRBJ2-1	CASSIQAGAYNEQFF
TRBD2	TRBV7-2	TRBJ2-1	CASSLGAGVNNEQFF
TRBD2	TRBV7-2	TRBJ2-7	CASSLAGGPVYEQYF
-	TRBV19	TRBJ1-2	CASTSTGLALDYGYPF
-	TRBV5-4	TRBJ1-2	CASGDTGFNGYTF
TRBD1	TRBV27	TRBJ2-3	CASSLSTGTGGTDTQYF
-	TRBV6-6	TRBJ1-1	CASSQKRILEAFF
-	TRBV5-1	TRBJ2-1	CASSLLRGSYNEQFF
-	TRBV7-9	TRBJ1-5	CASSLGGDGNQPQHF